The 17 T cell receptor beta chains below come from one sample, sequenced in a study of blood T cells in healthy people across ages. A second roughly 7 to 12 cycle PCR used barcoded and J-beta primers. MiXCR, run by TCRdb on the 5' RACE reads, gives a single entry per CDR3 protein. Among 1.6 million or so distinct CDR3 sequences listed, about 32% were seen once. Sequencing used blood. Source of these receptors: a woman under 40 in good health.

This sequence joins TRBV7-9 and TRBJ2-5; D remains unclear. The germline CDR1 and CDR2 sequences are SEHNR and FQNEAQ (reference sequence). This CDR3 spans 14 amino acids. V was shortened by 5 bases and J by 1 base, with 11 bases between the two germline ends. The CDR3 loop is CASSPLWAQETQYF. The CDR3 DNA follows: TGTGCCAGCAGCCCGCTGTGGGCCCAAGAGACCCAGTACTTC.

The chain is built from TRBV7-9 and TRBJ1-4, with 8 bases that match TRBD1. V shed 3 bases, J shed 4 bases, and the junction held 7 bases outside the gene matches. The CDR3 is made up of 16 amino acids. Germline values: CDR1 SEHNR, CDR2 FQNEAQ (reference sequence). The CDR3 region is CASSLLGQELNEKLFF. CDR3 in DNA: TGTGCCAGCAGCTTGTTGGGACAGGAACTTAATGAAAAACTGTTTTTT.

This chain's CDR3 is CSASGGGFTDTQYF. In nucleotides, the CDR3 is TGCAGTGCCTCGGGCGGCGGGTTCACAGATACGCAGTATTTT. The chain recombines TRBV20-1 with TRBJ2-3; possible D gene TRBD2, 5 bases. Germline values: CDR1 DFQATT, CDR2 SNEGSKA (reference sequence). The CDR3 runs to 14 residues. V lost 6 bases and J lost 2, with 15 bases in between.

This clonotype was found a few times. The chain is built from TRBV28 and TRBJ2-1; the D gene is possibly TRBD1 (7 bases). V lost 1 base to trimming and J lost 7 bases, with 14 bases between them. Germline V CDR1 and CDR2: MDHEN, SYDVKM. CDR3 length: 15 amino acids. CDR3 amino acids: CASSLFPGGGNEQFF. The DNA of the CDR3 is TGTGCCAGCAGTTTATTTCCAGGGGGAGGAAATGAGCAGTTCTTC.

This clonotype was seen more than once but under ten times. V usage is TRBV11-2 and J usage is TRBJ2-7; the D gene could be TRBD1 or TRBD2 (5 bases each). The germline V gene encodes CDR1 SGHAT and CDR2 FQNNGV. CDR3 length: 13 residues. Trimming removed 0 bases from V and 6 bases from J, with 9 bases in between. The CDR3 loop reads CASSLEGVGEQYF. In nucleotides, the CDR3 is TGTGCCAGCAGCTTAGAGGGGGTCGGCGAGCAGTACTTC.

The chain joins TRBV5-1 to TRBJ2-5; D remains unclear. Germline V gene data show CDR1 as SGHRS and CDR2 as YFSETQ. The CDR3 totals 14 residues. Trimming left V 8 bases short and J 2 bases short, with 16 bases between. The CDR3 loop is CASQDPSQQETQYF. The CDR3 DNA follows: TGCGCCAGTCAGGATCCATCCCAACAAGAGACCCAGTACTTC.

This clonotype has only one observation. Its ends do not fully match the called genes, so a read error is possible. CDR3 DNA: TGTGCCAGCAGCGTAGCGGGAGGGGGTTCCTGCAATGAGCAGTTCTTC. This codes for CASSVAGGGSCNEQFF. The chain links TRBV9 to TRBJ2-1; 8 bases fit TRBD2. The CDR3 runs to 16 residues. Per germline, CDR1 SGDLS and CDR2 YYNGEE.

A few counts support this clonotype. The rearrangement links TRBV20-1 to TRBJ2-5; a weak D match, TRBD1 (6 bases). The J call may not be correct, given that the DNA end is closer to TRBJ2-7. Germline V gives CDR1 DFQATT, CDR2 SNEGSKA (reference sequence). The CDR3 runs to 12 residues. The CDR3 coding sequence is TGCAGTGCTAGCACAGGGTTCTACGAGCAGTACTTC. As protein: CSASTGFYEQYF.

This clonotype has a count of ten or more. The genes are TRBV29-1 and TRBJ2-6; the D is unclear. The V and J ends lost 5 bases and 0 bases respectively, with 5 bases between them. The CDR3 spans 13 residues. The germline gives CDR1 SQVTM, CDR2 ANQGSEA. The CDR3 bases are TGCAGCGTTCGGTTCTCTGGGGCCAACGTCCTGACTTTC. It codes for CSVRFSGANVLTF.

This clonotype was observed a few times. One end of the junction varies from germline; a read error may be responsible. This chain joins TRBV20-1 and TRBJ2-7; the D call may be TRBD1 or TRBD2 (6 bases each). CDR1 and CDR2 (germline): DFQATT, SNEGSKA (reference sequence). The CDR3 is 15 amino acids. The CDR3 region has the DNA TGCAGTGCTAGAGATGGGGGGCTACTTACCTACGAGCAGTATTTC. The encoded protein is CSARDGGLLTYEQYF.

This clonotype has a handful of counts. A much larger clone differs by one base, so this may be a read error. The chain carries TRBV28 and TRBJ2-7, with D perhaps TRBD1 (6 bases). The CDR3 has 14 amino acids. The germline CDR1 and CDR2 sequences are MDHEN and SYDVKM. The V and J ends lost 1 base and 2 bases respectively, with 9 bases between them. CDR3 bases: TGTGCCAGCAGTTTATCCGAGGGGGCCTACGAGCAGTACTTC. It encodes CASSLSEGAYEQYF. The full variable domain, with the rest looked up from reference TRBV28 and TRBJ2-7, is DVKVTQSSRYLVKRTGEKVFLECVQDMDHENMFWYRQDPGLGLRLIYFSYDVKMKEKGDIPEGYSVSREKKERFSLILESASTNQTSMYLCASSLSEGAYEQYFGPGTRLTVT.

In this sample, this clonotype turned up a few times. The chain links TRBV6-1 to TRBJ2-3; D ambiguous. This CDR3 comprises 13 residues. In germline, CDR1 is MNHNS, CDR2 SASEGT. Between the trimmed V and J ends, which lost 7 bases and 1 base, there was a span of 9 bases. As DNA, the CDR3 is TGTGCCAGCAACAGCCTTGGCACAGATACGCAGTATTTT. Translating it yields CASNSLGTDTQYF.

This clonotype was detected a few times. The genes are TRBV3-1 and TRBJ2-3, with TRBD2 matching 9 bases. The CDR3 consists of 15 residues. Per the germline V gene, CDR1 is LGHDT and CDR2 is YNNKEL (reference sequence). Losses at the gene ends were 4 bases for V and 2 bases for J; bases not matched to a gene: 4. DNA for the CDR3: TGTGCCAGCAGCCCGACTAGCGGCGACACAGATACGCAGTATTTT. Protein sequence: CASSPTSGDTDTQYF.

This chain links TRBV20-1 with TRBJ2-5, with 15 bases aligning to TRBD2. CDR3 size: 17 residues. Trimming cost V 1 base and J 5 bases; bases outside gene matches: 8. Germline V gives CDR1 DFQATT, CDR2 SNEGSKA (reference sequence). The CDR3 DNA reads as TGCAGTGCTAGAGGGACTAGCGGGAGGGGTTGGGGGGAGACCCAGTACTTC. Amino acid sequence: CSARGTSGRGWGETQYF.

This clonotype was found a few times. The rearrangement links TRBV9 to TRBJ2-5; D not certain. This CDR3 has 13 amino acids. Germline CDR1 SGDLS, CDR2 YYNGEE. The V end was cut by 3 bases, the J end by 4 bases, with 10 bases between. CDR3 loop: CASSARVLETQYF. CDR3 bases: TGTGCCAGCAGCGCTCGGGTGTTAGAGACCCAGTACTTC.

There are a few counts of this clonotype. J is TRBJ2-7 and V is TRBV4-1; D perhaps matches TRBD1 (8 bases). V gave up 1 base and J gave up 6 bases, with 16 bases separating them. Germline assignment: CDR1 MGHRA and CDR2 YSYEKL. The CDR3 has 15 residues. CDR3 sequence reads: CASSQVEQGGFEQYF. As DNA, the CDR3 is TGCGCCAGCAGCCAAGTCGAACAGGGGGGGTTCGAGCAGTACTTC.

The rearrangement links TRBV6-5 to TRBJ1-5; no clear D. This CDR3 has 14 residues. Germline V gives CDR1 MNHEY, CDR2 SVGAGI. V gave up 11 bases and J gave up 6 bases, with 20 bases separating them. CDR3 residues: CAGSAHLSGQPQHF. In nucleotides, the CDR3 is TGTGCCGGCTCGGCACACCTGTCGGGTCAGCCCCAGCATTTT.